The 10 T cell receptor beta chains listed next were all sequenced from one sample in a study of cytomegalovirus exposure and HLA in healthy donors. Researchers ran the PCR with 60 Vbeta and 13 Jbeta primers. The method was immunoSEQ multiplex PCR; TCRdb's version includes in-frame clones alone and lacks a portion of them. Of some 150,000 clones in the sample, 75% to 80% are singletons; the top ten hold 1.7%. Sequencing input: PBMCs. The receptors here all came from a woman aged 25 to 45 in good health and CMV-seronegative.

The CDR3 DNA reads as TGTGCCAGCAGCCCCGGGCGACAGGGGTCCTACGAGCAGTACTTC. Translation gives CASSPGRQGSYEQYF. V usage is TRBV5-5 and J usage is TRBJ2-7, with 8 positions matching TRBD1. CDR1 SGHKS and CDR2 YYEKEE come from the germline V gene (reference sequence). V shed 4 bases, J shed 1 base, and the junction held 7 bases outside the gene matches. The CDR3 covers 15 residues.

This clone has only one observation. The chain uses TRBV5-6 and TRBJ1-1, with D uncertain. Per germline, CDR1 SGHDT and CDR2 YYEEEE. The CDR3 spans 13 residues. The V and J ends lost 0 bases and 4 bases respectively, with 7 bases between them. CDR3 amino acids: CASSLGTATEAFF. DNA for the CDR3: TGTGCCAGCAGCTTGGGGACTGCCACTGAAGCTTTCTTT.

This sequence joins TRBV28 and TRBJ1-1, with a possible D match to TRBD1 (5 bases). The germline V and J ends were trimmed by 4 bases and 0 bases, with 27 bases remaining between them. This CDR3 is built from 20 residues. Germline V gives CDR1 MDHEN, CDR2 SYDVKM. In nucleotides, the CDR3 is TGTGCCAGCAGTTACCTGGGATTCTGGGGGGGAAATGGCATGAACACTGAAGCTTTCTTT. This encodes CASSYLGFWGGNGMNTEAFF.

J is TRBJ2-1 and V is TRBV6-6; 16 positions match TRBD2. CDR3 length equals 16 residues. Germline values: CDR1 MNHNY, CDR2 SVGAGI (reference sequence). J gave up 9 bases and V 5 bases, and 7 bases lay outside the gene matches. CDR3 in DNA: TGTGCCAGCAGTCCGACCGGGACTAGCGGGGGGGTTGAGCAGTTCTTC. Translating it yields CASSPTGTSGGVEQFF.

In its sample, this clone was seen a few times. The chain joins TRBV7-2 to TRBJ1-1; 8 bases map to TRBD1. This CDR3 comprises 13 residues. V shed 0 bases and J 8 bases; nucleotides not matched to a gene: 2. The germline V gene has CDR1 SGHTA and CDR2 FQGNSA. This chain's CDR3 is CASSLADRGEAFF. CDR3 coding DNA: TGTGCCAGCAGCTTAGCCGACAGGGGAGAAGCTTTCTTT.

V is TRBV6-4 and J is TRBJ2-3; 10 positions agree with TRBD2. Trimming cost V 0 bases and J 0 bases; bases outside gene matches: 6. The germline gives CDR1 MRHNA, CDR2 SNTAGT. The CDR3 consists of 18 residues. Written as DNA, the CDR3 is TGTGCCAGCAGTGACTCTAGCGGGGGGCCCACAAGCACAGATACGCAGTATTTT. Translation gives CASSDSSGGPTSTDTQYF.

A single count supports this clone. This chain uses TRBV5-4 with TRBJ2-6; D gene ambiguous. Per the germline V gene, CDR1 is SGHNT and CDR2 is YYREEE (reference sequence). V was cut by 4 bases and J by 4 bases, with 6 bases left in between. The CDR3 length is 13 residues. The CDR3 loop reads CASSRAGANVLTF. CDR3 nucleotides: TGTGCCAGCAGCCGCGCCGGGGCCAACGTCCTGACTTTC.

The chain couples TRBV4-1 to TRBJ2-5; 8 bases match TRBD2. V dropped 0 bases and J dropped 2; count of bases not matched to a gene: 8. The CDR3 sequence is 17 residues long. Germline CDR1 is MGHRA and CDR2 is YSYEKL. In DNA form, the CDR3 reads TGCGCCAGCAGCCAAGATCGGGATAGCGGGATACAAGAGACCCAGTACTTC. It codes for CASSQDRDSGIQETQYF.

The V and J genes are TRBV5-1 and TRBJ2-1, with 9 bases matching TRBD1. Losses at the gene ends were 0 bases for V and 5 bases for J; bases not matched to a gene: 3. The CDR3 extends over 15 amino acids. CDR1 and CDR2 from the germline V gene are SGHRS and YFSETQ. The CDR3 DNA is TGCGCCAGCAGCTTGGGGGACAGGGCCGACAATGAGCAGTTCTTC. Amino acids: CASSLGDRADNEQFF.

This chain's CDR3 is CASSLRGGGSNTEAFF. DNA for the CDR3: TGTGCCAGCAGTTTACGCGGGGGGGGGTCGAACACTGAAGCTTTCTTT. J is TRBJ1-1 and V is TRBV27, with D possibly matching TRBD1 (5 bases). V was trimmed by 2 bases and J by 1 base, leaving 14 bases between them. CDR1 MNHEY and CDR2 SMNVEV come from the germline V gene (reference sequence). This CDR3 contains 16 residues.